The 29 T cell receptor beta chains listed next were all sequenced from one sample in a study of T cell clonality in common variable immunodeficiency. Clones were sequenced by immunoSEQ multiplex PCR, and TCRdb holds only the in-frame ones, with some missing. The sample includes tens of thousands of clones, none of them occurring once. Sequences were obtained from peripheral blood mononuclear cells. The receptors were sampled from a person aged 18 to 70 in good health.

This clone appeared many times. The observed sequence ends 3 residues before the CDR3 terminus, with the missing tail filled in from the germline J gene. This rearrangement joins TRBV29-1 to TRBJ1-1, with D possibly TRBD1 on 6 matching bases. This CDR3 contains 13 residues. The germline V and J ends were trimmed by 7 bases and 3 bases, with 15 bases remaining between them. Germline V gene lookup returns CDR1 SQVTM and CDR2 ANQGSEA. CDR3 in amino acids: CSGGRQADTEAFF. CDR3 bases read: TGCAGCGGGGGGCGACAGGCTGACACTGAA.

The sample holds many counts of this clone. The read ends 3 residues shy of where the CDR3 ends; the end is completed using the germline J gene. This chain links TRBV12-3 or TRBV12-4 with TRBJ1-6, with D tentatively TRBD1 (6 bases). CDR3 length equals 15 residues. V gave up 5 bases and J gave up 7 bases, with 15 bases separating them. The CDR3 DNA, read in part, is TGTGCCAGCAGTCCCCTCGACAGGCCAAATTCACCC. Translation gives CASSPLDRPNSP. In full, the CDR3 reads CASSPLDRPNSPLHF.

This clone was seen at least ten times. The read terminates 3 residues ahead of where the CDR3 ends, so the germline J gene completes it. The gene calls are TRBV5-1 and TRBJ1-4, with 7 bases lining up with TRBD1. CDR1 is SGHRS and CDR2 is YFSETQ in the germline V gene. V trimming: 4 bases; J trimming: 2 bases; junction bases outside the gene matches: 5. The CDR3 has 15 residues. CDR3 bases read: TGCGCCAGCAGCAGAGGGGGCGCGACTAATGAAAAA. Protein sequence: CASSRGGATNEK. The entire CDR3 protein reads CASSRGGATNEKLFF.

The table lists this clone with a few counts. The sequence runs out 3 residues before the end of the CDR3; the remainder is reconstructed from the germline J gene. V is TRBV7-9 and J is TRBJ1-2; no firm D call. The germline CDR1 and CDR2 sequences are SEHNR and FQNEAQ (reference sequence). There are 13 residues in the CDR3. CDR3 amino acids: CASSPSSTDTYTF. CDR3 bases read: TGTGCCAGCAGCCCGTCATCCACAGATACC.

This clone has a count of ten or more. The read ends 3 residues early relative to the CDR3; the germline J gene fills the gap. The chain is built from TRBV5-4 and TRBJ2-1; 7 bases are a match to TRBD1. Germline values: CDR1 SGHNT, CDR2 YYREEE (reference sequence). The CDR3 contains 15 residues. The junction had 9 bases not matched to a gene; V was cut back by 4 bases and J by 5 bases. Here the CDR3 reads CASSREGQINNEQFF. CDR3 DNA (partial): TGTGCCAGCAGCCGAGAGGGACAGATAAACAATGAG.

With respect to this clone: The read finishes 3 residues shy of the CDR3 end, and the germline J gene is used to complete it. The chain links TRBV10-3 to TRBJ2-7; 8 bases fit TRBD1. The CDR3 length is 14 residues. The junction had 14 bases not matched to a gene; V was cut back by 10 bases and J by 6 bases. CDR1 ENHRY and CDR2 SYGVKD come from the germline V gene. The covered CDR3 bases are TGTGCCACAGCCCCGGACAGGGAAAGCAGCGAG. Translating it yields CATAPDRESSE. The complete CDR3 sequence is CATAPDRESSEQYF.

A remark on this clone: The missing CDR3 end, 3 residues past where the read stops, is filled in from the germline J gene. The genes are TRBV11-1 and TRBJ2-1; 7 nucleotides match TRBD2. J was trimmed by 1 base and V by 8 bases; bases with no gene match: 5. This CDR3 comprises 14 residues. Germline CDR1 SGHAT, CDR2 FQDESV (reference sequence). CDR3 sequence: CASRGAGSYNEQFF. The sequenced CDR3 bases are TGTGCCAGCCGTGGAGCGGGATCCTACAATGAG.

Ten or more counts support this clone. Read coverage stops 3 residues before the CDR3 terminus; the germline J gene supplies the remainder. The chain is built from TRBV20-1 and TRBJ1-2; maybe TRBD1 (5 bases). The length of the CDR3 is 15 residues. V was shortened by 5 bases and J by 5 bases, with 21 bases between the two germline ends. CDR1 is DFQATT, CDR2 SNEGSKA, per germline (reference sequence). The CDR3 sequence: CSASHTQGRPYGYTF. CDR3 bases read: TGCAGTGCTTCGCATACCCAGGGCAGACCTTATGGC.

At least ten counts were recorded for this clone. The read stops 3 residues short of the end of the CDR3; the missing end is completed from the germline J gene. The V and J genes are TRBV20-1 and TRBJ2-7; D possibly corresponds to TRBD2 (6 bases). Trimming removed 5 bases at V and 4 bases at J, with 12 bases between. The CDR3 length is 12 residues. The V gene's germline CDR1 is DFQATT and CDR2 SNEGSKA (reference sequence). The CDR3 reads CSASPRGYEQYF. The part of the CDR3 DNA that was read is TGCAGTGCTTCGCCGCGGGGTTACGAG.

This clone was picked up many times. The CDR3 sequence is CASSRGQGAPYEQYF. CDR3 DNA, as far as it was read: TGTGCCAGCAGTAGGGGACAGGGGGCCCCCTACGAG. The chain joins TRBV28 to TRBJ2-7; 12 bases map to TRBD1. Read coverage stops 3 residues before the CDR3 terminus; the germline J gene supplies the remainder. The CDR3 sequence is 15 residues long. Germline lookup yields CDR1 MDHEN and CDR2 SYDVKM. V lost 5 bases to trimming and J lost 2 bases; unmatched junction nucleotides: 4.

This clone was detected many times. The read ends 3 residues before the CDR3 terminus; that terminus is restored from the germline J gene. The J gene is TRBJ1-1, the V gene TRBV5-4, with D perhaps TRBD1 (6 bases). The CDR3 covers 15 residues. V gave up 5 bases and J gave up 0 bases, with 14 bases separating them. Germline V gene data show CDR1 as SGHNT and CDR2 as YYREEE (reference sequence). Incomplete CDR3 DNA: TGTGCCAGCAGTCGGGGGGCCTGGATGAACACTGAA. Encoded protein: CASSRGAWMNTE. The entire CDR3 sequence reads CASSRGAWMNTEAFF.

This clone was seen repeatedly, ten times or more. The read terminates 3 residues before the CDR3 end, so the remaining end is supplied by the germline J gene. This chain links TRBV6-1 with TRBJ1-1; D gene unclear. The germline CDR1 and CDR2 sequences are MNHNS and SASEGT. The V and J ends lost 4 bases and 0 bases respectively, with 9 bases between them. The CDR3 has 14 residues. The CDR3 is CASSAIQMNTEAFF. The CDR3 bases that were read are TGTGCCAGCAGTGCTATACAGATGAACACTGAA.

This clone was observed many times. The DNA read from the CDR3 is TGTGCCAGCAGCTTGGACGGGTCGGGGGCCAACGTC. It codes for CASSLDGSGANV. The complete CDR3 sequence is CASSLDGSGANVLTF. The chain couples TRBV5-4 to TRBJ2-6, with unresolved D. The read is 3 residues too short to cover the CDR3 end, so that end is filled in from the germline J gene. The CDR3 sequence is 15 residues long. Germline V gene lookup returns CDR1 SGHNT and CDR2 YYREEE (reference sequence). The V end was cut by 0 bases, the J end by 4 bases, with 8 bases between. The variable domain in full, with the rest retrieved from reference TRBV5-4 and TRBJ2-6, is ETGVTQSPTHLIKTRGQQVTLRCSSQSGHNTVSWYQQALGQGPQFIFQYYREEENGRGNFPPRFSGLQFPNYSSELNVNALELDDSALYLCASSLDGSGANVLTFGAGSRLTVL.

Many counts were recorded for this clone. From the germline J gene comes the end of the CDR3, since the read stops 3 residues before it. This chain connects TRBV13 to TRBJ2-1, with TRBD2 identical over 8 bases. The CDR3 has 15 amino acids. Trimming cost V 5 bases and J 3 bases; bases outside gene matches: 6. Germline assignment: CDR1 PRHDT and CDR2 FYEKMQ (reference sequence). CDR3 bases read: TGTGCCAGCAGCGTGCGGGAGGACTTCTACAATGAG. Encoded protein: CASSVREDFYNE. The whole CDR3 is CASSVREDFYNEQFF.

A remark on this clone: The read ends 3 residues early relative to the CDR3; the germline J gene fills the gap. The rearrangement uses TRBV7-2 and TRBJ1-1; no reliable D call. This CDR3 has 15 residues. Germline V gene data show CDR1 as SGHTA and CDR2 as FQGNSA. The CDR3 DNA, read in part, is TGTGCCAGCAGCTTAAGCGGGAGGCAGCAAAATACG. The encoded protein is CASSLSGRQQNT. The full CDR3 protein reads CASSLSGRQQNTAFF.

Many counts were recorded for this clone. The CDR3 goes on 3 residues after the read ends, and that part is filled in from the germline J gene. This chain joins TRBV7-9 and TRBJ2-4, with 10 bases fitting TRBD1. This CDR3 region has 14 residues. CDR1 is SEHNR, CDR2 FQNEAQ, per germline (reference sequence). Unmatched junction bases numbered 3, after V lost 4 bases and J lost 6 bases. Incomplete CDR3 DNA: TGTGCCAGCAGCTCAAGGACAGGGGGAAACATT. Protein: CASSSRTGGNI. The whole CDR3 region reads CASSSRTGGNIQYF.

As to this clone: A much larger clone is a single base away; this may be a read error. The CDR3 end lies 3 residues beyond the end of the read and is filled in from the germline J gene. The chain recombines TRBV11-2 with TRBJ1-1, with 8 bases fitting TRBD1. After removal of 5 bases from V and 3 bases from J, the junction contained 2 bases not matched to a gene. The length of the CDR3 is 13 residues. Germline-derived CDR1 and CDR2 are SGHAT and FQNNGV. The CDR3 is CASSIQGDTEAFF. Partial CDR3 DNA: TGTGCCAGCAGCATACAGGGGGACACTGAA.

This clone appeared many times. The sequenced fragment ends 3 residues before the CDR3 boundary, so the rest is inferred from the germline J gene. This chain joins TRBV20-1 and TRBJ2-6; the D is unclear. Germline CDR1 reads DFQATT; CDR2 reads SNEGSKA (reference sequence). V lost 1 base, J lost 4 bases, and 8 bases lay in between. The CDR3 covers 14 residues. The sequenced part of the CDR3 DNA is TGCAGTGCTAGAGTGGCATCGGGGGCCAACGTC. Protein product: CSARVASGANV. Given in full, the CDR3 is CSARVASGANVLTF.

This clone was detected many times. The missing CDR3 end, 3 residues past where the read stops, is filled in from the germline J gene. V is TRBV29-1 and J is TRBJ1-1; D call uncertain. Germline loops: CDR1 SQVTM, CDR2 ANQGSEA. There are 14 residues in the CDR3. V was clipped by 4 bases and J by 0 bases, with 12 bases between them. CDR3 protein: CSVVPYLLNTEAFF. The CDR3 bases that were read are TGCAGCGTTGTGCCTTATCTATTGAACACTGAA.

This clone showed up just a few times. The CDR3 end is not reached by the read, which stops 3 residues before it; the germline J gene fills it in. This chain joins TRBV20-1 and TRBJ1-5; 7 nucleotides line up with TRBD1. After removal of 4 bases from V and 6 bases from J, the junction contained 3 bases not matched to a gene. In germline, CDR1 is DFQATT, CDR2 SNEGSKA (reference sequence). The CDR3 extends over 12 amino acids. CDR3 sequence: CSATGGGQPQHF. The CDR3 bases that were read are TGCAGTGCTACAGGGGGTGGTCAGCCC.

Concerning this clone itself: The read finishes 3 residues shy of the CDR3 end, and the germline J gene is used to complete it. The chain is built from TRBV7-2 and TRBJ1-2; 7 bases are shared with TRBD1. CDR1 is SGHTA and CDR2 is FQGNSA in the germline V gene. The CDR3 has 14 amino acids. This chain's CDR3 is CASIGGRGRETYTF. The part of the CDR3 DNA that was read is TGTGCCAGCATCGGGGGCAGGGGGAGGGAGACC.

This clone appeared a few times. The DNA ends 3 residues before the CDR3 does, and the rest of the CDR3 is filled in from the germline J gene. The rearrangement joins TRBV5-1 to TRBJ2-1, with 9 bases fitting TRBD1. Germline V gene data show CDR1 as SGHRS and CDR2 as YFSETQ. J lost 5 bases, V lost 3 bases, and 12 bases had no gene match. The CDR3 length is 17 residues. CDR3 DNA (partial): TGCGCCAGCAGCTGGGGGCCCGGGACAGGGCGTAACAATGAG. It codes for CASSWGPGTGRNNE. The full CDR3 sequence reads CASSWGPGTGRNNEQFF. The entire variable domain, with the rest obtained from reference TRBV5-1 and TRBJ2-1, is as follows: KAGVTQTPRYLIKTRGQQVTLSCSPISGHRSVSWYQQTPGQGLQFLFEYFSETQRNKGNFPGRFSGRQFSNSRSEMNVSTLELGDSALYLCASSWGPGTGRNNEQFFGPGTRLTVL.

This clone was seen only a few times. Read data end 3 residues before the CDR3 end; the end is taken from the germline J gene. This chain connects TRBV29-1 to TRBJ2-3; 7 bases map to TRBD2. Germline values: CDR1 SQVTM, CDR2 ANQGSEA. The length of the CDR3 is 12 residues. CDR3 DNA, as far as it was read: TGCAGCGTTCGGGGAGGGCAAGAGACG. Translating gives CSVRGGQET. The whole CDR3 protein reads CSVRGGQETQYF.

This clone appeared a few times. The read gets to within 3 residues of the CDR3 end, and the germline J gene fills in the rest. The V call is TRBV18, the J call TRBJ1-2; D might be TRBD1 (5 bases). The CDR3 has 14 residues. Germline-derived CDR1 and CDR2 are KGHSH and LQKENI. The sequenced CDR3 bases are TGTGCCAGCTCGGCCGGACAAGGAGCCAATGAC. Amino acids: CASSAGQGAND. The whole CDR3 protein is CASSAGQGANDYTF.

This clone was seen many times. The read ends 3 residues before the CDR3 terminus; that terminus is restored from the germline J gene. The J gene is TRBJ2-7, the V gene TRBV12-3 or TRBV12-4; TRBD1 matches 9 bases. The CDR3 is 13 residues long. The ends lost 6 bases at V and 3 bases at J; junction bases unmatched: 3. CDR3 region: CASSQGQGYEQYF. The covered CDR3 bases are TGTGCCAGCAGCCAGGGACAGGGCTACGAG.

Points on this clone: The missing CDR3 end, 3 residues past where the read stops, is filled in from the germline J gene. The chain has TRBV11-3 and TRBJ2-7; perhaps TRBD1 as D (6 bases). The CDR3 extends over 11 amino acids. Germline V gene lookup returns CDR1 SGHNT and CDR2 YENEEA. Trimming pared 8 bases from V and 4 bases from J, leaving 9 bases between. The CDR3 protein is CASSTGYEQYF. The DNA read from the CDR3 is TGTGCCAGCTCCACAGGGTACGAG. The whole variable domain, remainder taken from reference TRBV11-3 and TRBJ2-7, is EAGVVQSPRYKIIEKKQPVAFWCNPISGHNTLYWYLQNLGQGPELLIRYENEEAVDDSQLPKDRFSAERLKGVDSTLKIQPAELGDSAVYLCASSTGYEQYFGPGTRLTVT.

This clone was picked up many times. The missing CDR3 end, 3 residues past where the read stops, is filled in from the germline J gene. The genes are TRBV30 and TRBJ1-1, with 7 bases lining up with TRBD1. The CDR3 sequence is 14 residues long. The V segment lost 5 bases and the J segment 0 bases; nucleotides outside the gene matches: 6. Germline CDR1 reads GTSNPN; CDR2 reads SVGIG (reference sequence). The CDR3 sequence is CAWERQGMNTEAFF. CDR3 DNA (partial): TGTGCCTGGGAAAGACAGGGAATGAACACTGAA.

This clone was found many times. The read gets to within 3 residues of the CDR3 end, and the germline J gene fills in the rest. J is TRBJ2-7 and V is TRBV28; a weak D match, TRBD1 (6 bases). There are 14 residues in the CDR3. The germline gives CDR1 MDHEN, CDR2 SYDVKM. V was pared by 7 bases and J by 2 bases, with 15 bases between. The CDR3 sequence: CASTLGRTAYEQYF. CDR3 bases read: TGTGCCAGCACCCTAGGTCGGACAGCCTACGAG. The full variable domain, its missing parts supplied by reference TRBV28 and TRBJ2-7, is DVKVTQSSRYLVKRTGEKVFLECVQDMDHENMFWYRQDPGLGLRLIYFSYDVKMKEKGDIPEGYSVSREKKERFSLILESASTNQTSMYLCASTLGRTAYEQYFGPGTRLTVT.

This clone was counted many times. The missing CDR3 end, 3 residues past where the read stops, is filled in from the germline J gene. V is TRBV14 and J is TRBJ2-7, with D possibly TRBD1 on 7 matching bases. There are 13 residues in the CDR3. CDR1 SGHDN and CDR2 FVKESK come from the germline V gene. Between the trimmed V and J ends, which lost 4 bases and 3 bases, there was a span of 10 bases. CDR3 amino acids: CASSPQGGYEQYF. The sequenced part of the CDR3 DNA is TGTGCCAGCAGCCCCCAGGGGGGCTACGAG.